This is a list of T cell receptor beta chains from one sample in a study of OX40 agonist ivuxolimab in advanced cancers. Assay used: immunoSEQ multiplex PCR; TCRdb lists only in-frame clones, some missing. The sample yields approximately 70,000 clones, approximately 90% seen once. The material sequenced was CD4+ or CD8+ T cells sorted from blood, taken in a trial of the OX40 agonist ivuxolimab. The receptors were sampled from an adult with an advanced solid tumor such as melanoma, head and neck, liver or kidney cancer. CDR3s include the opening cysteine and the closing phenylalanine or tryptophan. D genes are given only for firm matches. Rows may omit the clone size; those that give it use once, few, many or a size class.

J gene | D gene | clone size | V gene | CDR3 DNA | CDR3 protein
TRBJ2-3 | - | - | TRBV6-6 | TGTGCCAGCAGAGGGATTAGCACAGATACGCAGTATTTT | CASRGISTDTQYF
TRBJ1-1 | - | - | TRBV2 | TGTGCCAGCCTCCCGGGTTTGGCGAACACTGAAGCTTTCTTT | CASLPGLANTEAFF
TRBJ2-2 | - | - | TRBV13 | TGTGCCAGCAGCTTGTGGGAGGAAACCGGGGAGCTGTTTTTT | CASSLWEETGELFF
TRBJ1-1 | - | - | TRBV5-5 | TGTGCCAGCAGCGCGGGGCCGGGAATGAACACTGAAGCTTTCTTT | CASSAGPGMNTEAFF
TRBJ1-1 | - | - | TRBV6-5 | TGTGCCAGCAGTTTGCAGTATTCCCATGAAGCTTTCTTT | CASSLQYSHEAFF
TRBJ1-1 | - | - | TRBV2 | TGTGCCAGCAGTGAATACGCGGGCACTGAAGCTTTCTTT | CASSEYAGTEAFF
TRBJ2-2 | - | - | TRBV7-9 | TGTGCCAGCAGCTTATCACAGGGTGGGAGCGGGGAGCTGTTTTTT | CASSLSQGGSGELFF
TRBJ1-5 | - | - | TRBV4-2 | TGTGCCAGCAGCCAAGATTCCCCCGGGCAGCCCCAGCATTTT | CASSQDSPGQPQHF
TRBJ1-2 | TRBD1 | once | TRBV6-5 | TGTGCCAGCAGTTACTCGGGCAGGGGGAACTATGGCTACACCTTC | CASSYSGRGNYGYTF
TRBJ1-1 | - | - | TRBV10-1 | TGCGCCAGCAGTGAGCAGTTAAGGTCGGAGATGAACACTGAAGCTTTCTTT | CASSEQLRSEMNTEAFF
TRBJ1-1 | TRBD1 | - | TRBV7-3 | TGTGCCAGCAGCTTACAGGGGGCGACTGAAGCCTTCTTT | CASSLQGATEAFF